The subject of this entry is one TCR beta chain. Its matching antigen is unknown. The data were produced by immunoSEQ multiplex PCR, yet TCRdb's version contains in-frame clones alone and is incomplete. The table includes 50,000 to 55,000 clones, roughly 90% detected once. This sample was taken from a study of graft-versus-host responses after intestinal transplantation. From germline, CDR1 is SEHNR and CDR2 FQNEAQ (reference sequence). The V and J ends lost 4 bases and 3 bases, in that order; junction bases with no gene match: 3. The CDR3 runs 14 residues. The gene calls are TRBV7-9 and TRBJ1-1, with TRBD1 matching over 9 bases. The sequence was obtained from a human donor who was the organ donor for an intestinal transplant. The sequencing used unstimulated CD4+ T cells sorted from spleen or lymph node cells, collected before transplant. CDR3 loop: CASSSGTGYTEAFF. The CDR3 coding sequence is TGTGCCAGCAGCTCAGGGACAGGGTACACTGAAGCTTTCTTT.